This T cell receptor beta chain emerged from a study of blood T cell repertoires in COVID-19 (dated by TCRdb to between 2020 and 2021). Study-wide context: The collaborator samples originated in the United States, Italy and Spain and spanned the acute and convalescent phases of COVID-19. The prospective study material was composed of cDNA or gDNA derived from T cells, B-cell-depleted T cells, or PBMCs. Subjects who had been exposed to COVID-19, were actively infected with it, or had recovered from it provided the deeply sampled blood TCRbeta repertoires that made up the dataset. The repertoires were released in a freely available public database intended as a resource for research on the immune response to SARS-CoV-2. Samples were obtained from the ongoing ImmuneRACE study (first 160 participants) and from about 1,300 subjects provided by 6 global collaborators. Nearly every sample came with metadata listing a de-identified subject ID, COVID-19 status, age in years and sex. Where available, HLA class I and class II types were taken from metadata supplied by the sample provider and were not determined by assay-based typing. Study-wide findings and limitations: The amount of clinical and demographic metadata varied by source and participant and was provided uncurated.

CDR1 and CDR2, per the germline V gene, are SNHLY and FYNNEI. The CDR3 measures 14 amino acids from cysteine to phenylalanine. This entry keeps only the CDR3 DNA: 42 bases, framed from base 1. The junction shows trimming of 5 bases on V and 1 base on J, and the gene matches do not reach 3 bases of it. This clone has just a few counts. Its antigen target is currently unknown. Base quality data are lacking; no much larger clone is found one base away. TCRbeta CDR3 regions were amplified from genomic DNA by means of the immunoSEQ Assay, a bias-controlled multiplex PCR. The paper's data handling went like this. The number of nucleated cells in each sample was estimated by amplification of reference gene primers within the assay. To quantify the absolute abundance of each unique TCRbeta CDR3 rearrangement, sequence reads were collapsed and filtered. For each sample, productive Simpson clonality was calculated as the square root of Simpson's diversity index across productive rearrangements. TCRdb holds this immuneACCESS table with in-frame rearrangements only. Some clones are missing; in checked studies, unresolved V genes explain under half, and the rest has no known cause. That table furnishes V, J and clone size, whereas the DNA furnished D and trimming. The sample table lists fewer than 200,000 clones, 80% to 90% of them with a count of one. Approximately 9.9% of the sample lies in the top ten.

One collaborating source in Seattle enrolled patients while the patients were actively infected and followed the patients over time throughout the course of disease. The collaborating institutions used their own protocols to collect whole blood in K2EDTA tubes. For TCRbeta analysis, collaborators shipped samples in one of three forms: frozen whole blood, isolated PBMCs, or DNA extracted from either of those sample types. The rearranged segments are TRBV2 and TRBJ2-3, with 7 junctional bases fitting TRBD2. What was sequenced was peripheral blood. The TCR sequence derives from a woman aged 40-49 years with COVID-19, enrolled during active disease. The CDR3 protein: CASSFRGGTDTQYF. The nucleotide sequence reads TGTGCCAGCAGTTTCCGGGGGGGCACAGATACGCAGTATTTT.